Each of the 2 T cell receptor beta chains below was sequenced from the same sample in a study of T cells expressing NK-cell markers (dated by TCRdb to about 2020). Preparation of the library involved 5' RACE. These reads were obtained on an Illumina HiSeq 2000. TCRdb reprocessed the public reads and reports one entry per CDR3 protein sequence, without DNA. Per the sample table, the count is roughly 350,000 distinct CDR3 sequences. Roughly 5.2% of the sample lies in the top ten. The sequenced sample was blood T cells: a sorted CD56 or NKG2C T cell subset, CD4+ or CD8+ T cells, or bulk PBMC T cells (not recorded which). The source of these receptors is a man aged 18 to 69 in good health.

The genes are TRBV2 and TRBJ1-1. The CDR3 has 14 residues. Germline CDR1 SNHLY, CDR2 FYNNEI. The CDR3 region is CASSEAEWNTEAFF. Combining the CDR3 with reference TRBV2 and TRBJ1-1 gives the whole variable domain EPEVTQTPSHQVTQMGQEVILRCVPISNHLYFYWYRQILGQKVEFLVSFYNNEISEKSEIFDDQFSVERPDGSNFTLKIRSTKLEDSAMYFCASSEAEWNTEAFFGQGTRLTVV.

The CDR3 loop reads CASSLNRGLDEQYF. This rearrangement joins TRBV18 to TRBJ2-7; with no DNA, the TCRdb D assignment of TRBD1 cannot be verified. Germline V gene data show CDR1 as KGHSH and CDR2 as LQKENI. The CDR3 sequence is 14 residues long.